The clone carrying this TCR beta chain has just a few counts. Investigators amplified TCR beta CDR3 regions from RNA transcripts. HTBI primers primed a first-round RT-PCR, and a second-round multiplex PCR followed. TCRdb reanalysed the multiplex PCR reads using MiXCR and keeps one entry per CDR3 protein. The sample carries roughly 220,000 distinct CDR3 sequences, about 47% recorded once. These data originate in a study of Graves' ophthalmopathy and Graves' hyperthyroidism. The sequenced material came from peripheral blood. The clonotype was recovered from an adult man with Graves' ophthalmopathy.

The CDR3 DNA is TGCAGCGTTGAAGAGACAGGGGGCGGTCAGCCCCAGCATTTT. Protein: CSVEETGGGQPQHF. The chain employs TRBV29-1 and TRBJ1-5, with 10 bases that match TRBD1. The V gene's germline CDR1 is SQVTM and CDR2 ANQGSEA. V shed 0 bases, J shed 6 bases, and the junction held 2 bases outside the gene matches. The CDR3 extends over 14 amino acids.